This TCR beta chain was sequenced during a study of blood T cell repertoires in COVID-19. Whole-study context: Samples taken during acute and convalescent COVID-19 were collected in the United States, Italy and Spain. T cells, B-cell-depleted T cells, or PBMCs supplied cDNA or gDNA.

Clones were read by immunoSEQ multiplex PCR, and TCRdb kept only the in-frame ones, dropping some. Of about 260,000 clones in the sample, about 90% are singletons; the top ten hold over 1.2%. The V end was cut by 1 base, the J end by 4 bases, with 10 bases between. This CDR3 contains 14 residues. Looked up from germline, CDR1 is SEHNR and CDR2 is FQNEAQ (reference sequence). V gene TRBV7-9 combines with J gene TRBJ1-2; no clear D. The TCR comes from a woman aged 40 to 49 who had recovered from COVID-19. Sequences were obtained from peripheral blood. Written as DNA, the CDR3 is TGTGCCAGCAGCTTAGTAGTACAGCTCTATGGCTACACCTTC. Translating gives CASSLVVQLYGYTF.